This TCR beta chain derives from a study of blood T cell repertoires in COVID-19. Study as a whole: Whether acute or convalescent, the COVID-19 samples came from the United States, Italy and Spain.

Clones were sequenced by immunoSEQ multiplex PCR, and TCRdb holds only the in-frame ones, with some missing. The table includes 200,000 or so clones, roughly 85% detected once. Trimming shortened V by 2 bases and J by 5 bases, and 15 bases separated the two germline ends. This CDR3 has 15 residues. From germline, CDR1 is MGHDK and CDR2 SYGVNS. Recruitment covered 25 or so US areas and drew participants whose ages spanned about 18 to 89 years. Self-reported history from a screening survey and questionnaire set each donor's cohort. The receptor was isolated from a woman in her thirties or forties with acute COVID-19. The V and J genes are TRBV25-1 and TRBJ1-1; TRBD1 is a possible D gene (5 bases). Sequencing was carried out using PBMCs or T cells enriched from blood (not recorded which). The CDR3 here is CASSEPLGGVTEAFF. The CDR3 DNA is TGTGCCAGCAGTGAACCACTAGGAGGGGTAACTGAAGCTTTCTTT.